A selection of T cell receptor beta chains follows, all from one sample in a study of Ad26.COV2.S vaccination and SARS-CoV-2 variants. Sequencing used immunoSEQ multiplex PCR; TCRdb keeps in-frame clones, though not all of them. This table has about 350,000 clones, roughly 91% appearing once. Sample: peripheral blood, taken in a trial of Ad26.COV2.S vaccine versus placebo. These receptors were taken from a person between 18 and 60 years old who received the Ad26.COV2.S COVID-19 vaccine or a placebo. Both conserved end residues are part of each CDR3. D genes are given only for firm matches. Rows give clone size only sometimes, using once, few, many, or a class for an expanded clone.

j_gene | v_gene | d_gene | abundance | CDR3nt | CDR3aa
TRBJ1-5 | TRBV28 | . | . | TGTGCCAGCAGTTTAAGCCCCCGGGCAGGTAATCAGCCCCAGCATTTT | CASSLSPRAGNQPQHF
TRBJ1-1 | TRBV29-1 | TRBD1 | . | TGCAGCGGGCGGGCAGGGGGACCGAACACTGAAGCTTTCTTT | CSGRAGGPNTEAFF
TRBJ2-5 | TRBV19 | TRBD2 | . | TGTGCCAGTAAGGGGCCTAGCGGAGGGGAGACCCAGTACTTC | CASKGPSGGETQYF
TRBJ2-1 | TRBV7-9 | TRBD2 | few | TGTGCCAGCAGCTTAGAACCGTACGCGGGAGTCCACAATGAGCAGTTCTTC | CASSLEPYAGVHNEQFF
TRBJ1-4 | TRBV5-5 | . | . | TGTGCCAGCAGCTTGGCCGACACAGGGAATGAAAAACTGTTTTTT | CASSLADTGNEKLFF
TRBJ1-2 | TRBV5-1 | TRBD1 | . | TGCGCCAGCAGCGAACAGGGGGCATTGGATGGCTACACCTTC | CASSEQGALDGYTF
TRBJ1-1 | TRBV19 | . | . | TGTGCCAGTAGTAGGGGGCGATTGGAGAACACTGAAGCTTTCTTT | CASSRGRLENTEAFF
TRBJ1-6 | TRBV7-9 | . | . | TGTGCCAGCAGCTTAGGGGGGGGCTACTCCTATAATTCACCCCTCCACTTT | CASSLGGGYSYNSPLHF
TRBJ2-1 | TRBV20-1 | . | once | TGCAGTGCTAGTACCTGGGAGTCATCAGTGGGTGAGCAGTTCTTC | CSASTWESSVGEQFF
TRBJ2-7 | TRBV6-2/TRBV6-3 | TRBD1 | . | TGTGCCAGCAGTCCCAGGGGACAGTCACGCTACGAGCAGTACTTC | CASSPRGQSRYEQYF
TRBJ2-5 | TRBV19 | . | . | TGTGCCAGTAGTACCGGGACACAAGAGACCCAGTACTTC | CASSTGTQETQYF
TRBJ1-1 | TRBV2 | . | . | TGTGCCAGCAGTGTTGGGATTAACACTGAAGCTTTCTTT | CASSVGINTEAFF
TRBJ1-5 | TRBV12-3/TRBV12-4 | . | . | TGTGCCAGCAGACGGGGTAATCAGCCCCAGCATTTT | CASRRGNQPQHF
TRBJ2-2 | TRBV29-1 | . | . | TGCAGCGTTGAAGAGGGCCCCAGGGGGGTAGGGGAGCTGTTTTTT | CSVEEGPRGVGELFF
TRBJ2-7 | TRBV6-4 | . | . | TGTGCCAGCAGTGCCGTCAGGGAGCCCTTAGAGCAGTACTTC | CASSAVREPLEQYF
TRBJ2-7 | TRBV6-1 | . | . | TGTGCCAGCAGTGAAGGGGTGGGAGCTCTCTCCTCCTACGAGCAGTACTTC | CASSEGVGALSSYEQYF
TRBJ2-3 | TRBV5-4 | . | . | TGTGCCAGCAGCTCTATGGGACATAGCACAGATACGCAGTATTTT | CASSSMGHSTDTQYF
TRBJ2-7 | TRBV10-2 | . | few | TGCGCCAGCAGTGACCAAGTAAGCGGCTACGAGCAGTACTTC | CASSDQVSGYEQYF
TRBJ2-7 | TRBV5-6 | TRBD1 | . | TGTGCCAGCAGCTTGGGGCAGGGGGAAGCCTACGAGCAGTACTTC | CASSLGQGEAYEQYF
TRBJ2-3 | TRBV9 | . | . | TGTGCCAGCAGCGTAGACGAGGGGGGCATCACAGATACGCAGTATTTT | CASSVDEGGITDTQYF
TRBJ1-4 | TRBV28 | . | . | TGTGCCAGCAGTACAGAGGCAACTAATGAAAAACTGTTTTTT | CASSTEATNEKLFF
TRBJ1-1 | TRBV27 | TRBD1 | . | TGTGCCAGCAGTTTGGACAGGGGGTCTGAAGCTTTCTTT | CASSLDRGSEAFF
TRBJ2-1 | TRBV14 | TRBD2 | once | TGTGCCAGCAGCCAAGGACTAGCGGGGATCAATGAGCAGTTCTTC | CASSQGLAGINEQFF
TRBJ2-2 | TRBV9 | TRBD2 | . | TGTGCCAGCAGCGCCGGGACTAGCAACACCGGGGAGCTGTTTTTT | CASSAGTSNTGELFF
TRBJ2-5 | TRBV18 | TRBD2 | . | TGTGCCAGCTCACCGTCTAGCGGGGGGGCCGTAGAGACCCAGTACTTC | CASSPSSGGAVETQYF
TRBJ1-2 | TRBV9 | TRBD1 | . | TGTGCCAGCAGCACCCAGGACAGGGGGTTTGGCTACACCTTC | CASSTQDRGFGYTF
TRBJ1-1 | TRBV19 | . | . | TGTGCCAGTAGTATCATACAGAACACTGAAGCTTTCTTT | CASSIIQNTEAFF
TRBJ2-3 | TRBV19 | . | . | TGTGCCAGTAGTTTGGCGGTTGGAGATACGCAGTATTTT | CASSLAVGDTQYF
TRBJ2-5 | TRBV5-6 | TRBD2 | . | TGTGCCAGCAGCACCAGCGGGAGACGGCGGCGGGAGACCCAGTACTTC | CASSTSGRRRRETQYF
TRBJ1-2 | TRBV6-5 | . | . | TGTGCCAGCAGTTACCTACCGTCTGGGTATGGCTACACCTTC | CASSYLPSGYGYTF
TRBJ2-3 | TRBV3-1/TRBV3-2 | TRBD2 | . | TGTGCCAGCAGTCCGCGGACTAGCGGGGACACAGATACGCAGTATTTT | CASSPRTSGDTDTQYF
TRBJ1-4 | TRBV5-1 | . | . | TGCGCCAGCAGCCCAGCCGGCACGGGGCCACGGAGCGGAAAACTGTTTTTT | CASSPAGTGPRSGKLFF
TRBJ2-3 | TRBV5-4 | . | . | TGTGCCAGCAGCGCATGGACAACACAGGTGGATACGCAGTATTTT | CASSAWTTQVDTQYF
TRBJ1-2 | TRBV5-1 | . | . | TGCGCCAGCAGCGCCCGGGACGACCACGGCTACACCTTC | CASSARDDHGYTF
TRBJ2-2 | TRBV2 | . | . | TGTGCCAGCAGTGTGTCGAACACCGGGGAGCTGTTTTTT | CASSVSNTGELFF
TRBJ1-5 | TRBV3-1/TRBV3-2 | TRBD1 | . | TGTGCCAGCAGCGTAGGGACAGTGAGCAATCAGCCCCAGCATTTT | CASSVGTVSNQPQHF
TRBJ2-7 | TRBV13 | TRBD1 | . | TGTGCCAGCAGCCCCCGGGACAGGGACCACGAGCAGTACTTC | CASSPRDRDHEQYF
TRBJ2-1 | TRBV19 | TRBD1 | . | TGTGCCAGTACTAGACAGGGGGAATACAATGAGCAGTTCTTC | CASTRQGEYNEQFF
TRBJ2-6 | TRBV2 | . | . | TGTGCCAGCAGTGGGGGGCTCTCTGGGGCCAACGTCCTGACTTTC | CASSGGLSGANVLTF
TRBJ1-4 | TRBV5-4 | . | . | TGTGCCAGCAGCCTGGACCGGGACGGAACCAATGAAAAACTGTTTTTT | CASSLDRDGTNEKLFF
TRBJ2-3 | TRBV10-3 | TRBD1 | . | TGTGCCATCAGGGGGACAGGGGGCGGCACAGATACGCAGTATTTT | CAIRGTGGGTDTQYF
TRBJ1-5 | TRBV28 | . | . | TGTGCCAGCAGAGACAGTCCCAATCAGCCCCAGCATTTT | CASRDSPNQPQHF
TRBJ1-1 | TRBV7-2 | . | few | TGTGCCAGCAGCTTAACAGGGAGTGTAAGCGCTTTCTTT | CASSLTGSVSAFF
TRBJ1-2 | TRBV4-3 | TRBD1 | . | TGCGCCAGCAGCCATCACACAGGGGGCGCCCCTGGCTACACCTTC | CASSHHTGGAPGYTF
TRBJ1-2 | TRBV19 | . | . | TGTGCCAGTAGTAGCAGGGAGTCGGGCTATGGCTACACCTTC | CASSSRESGYGYTF
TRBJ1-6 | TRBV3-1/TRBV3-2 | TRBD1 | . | TGTGCCAGCAGCCAACTATCCGCGAGACAGGGAGGATCACCCCTCCACTTT | CASSQLSARQGGSPLHF
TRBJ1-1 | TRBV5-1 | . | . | TGCGCCAGCAGCTTGGGGGTTAACACTGAAGCTTTCTTT | CASSLGVNTEAFF
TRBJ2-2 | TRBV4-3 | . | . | TGCGCCAGCAGCCAAGGACGGTACACCGGGGAGCTGTTTTTT | CASSQGRYTGELFF
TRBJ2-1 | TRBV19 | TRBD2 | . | TGTGCCAGTAGTATATCAGGACTAGTCTACAATGAGCAGTTCTTC | CASSISGLVYNEQFF
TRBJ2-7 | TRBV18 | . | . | TGTGCCAGCTCATCCGGGGTGGGGGGCCCCTACGAGCAGTACTTC | CASSSGVGGPYEQYF
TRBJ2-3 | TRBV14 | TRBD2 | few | TGTGCCAGCAGCCATAGCGGGAGGGCAGATACGCAGTATTTT | CASSHSGRADTQYF